This paragraph reports one TCR beta chain. No antigen is known for it. A read error likely explains this, since a far larger clone differs by one base. The entirety of the isolated RNA underwent reverse transcription, so expressed TCRB transcripts were sequenced. Sequencing was performed with immunoSEQ multiplex PCR; in TCRdb, only in-frame clones are kept and a portion is missing. The data show 110,000 to 150,000 clones, 6.9% seen once. These data come from a study of beta chain features in type 1 diabetes. This CDR3 spans 14 amino acids. V lost 8 bases, J lost 8 bases, and 19 bases lay in between. Looked up from germline, CDR1 is SGHTA and CDR2 is FQGTGA. CD4+ naive, central memory, regulatory and stem cell-like memory cells were sorted via CD45RO/CCR7/CD25/CD127/CD95/CD27. Overall study results and limits: All four CD4+ subsets from Type 1 diabetes patients carried moderately but significantly shorter TCRB CDR3s. Healthy donors had naive, central memory and Treg TCRB repertoires that appeared less similar than those seen among patients.

The chain joins TRBV7-3 to TRBJ2-4, with D perhaps matching TRBD2 (6 bases). The source material was central memory CD4+ T cells from blood. The receptor was derived from a young woman in good health. The chain's CDR3 is CASGPRDWVDIQYF. DNA for the CDR3: TGTGCCAGCGGCCCCCGGGACTGGGTGGACATTCAGTACTTC.